This T cell receptor beta chain was obtained from a study of cytomegalovirus exposure and HLA in healthy donors. The study's findings and limits: Later work found that TCR association rates differed between HLA loci; DRB1 had the most and HLA-C the fewest.

As concerns this clone: Its antigen is not identified.

PCR was performed using 60 Vbeta and 13 Jbeta primers. Profiling relied on immunoSEQ multiplex PCR, and the TCRdb table lists in-frame clones only, not all of them. The sample includes some 190,000 clones, around 86% of them seen just once. The CDR3 totals 15 residues. V dropped 6 bases and J dropped 2; count of bases not matched to a gene: 4. Germline V gene data show CDR1 as MNHEY and CDR2 as SMNVEV (reference sequence). V is TRBV27 and J is TRBJ2-6; 7 positions match TRBD1. The sequence derives from a woman under 30 in good health and CMV-seronegative. Sequencing was carried out using PBMCs. The CDR3 bases are TGTGCCAGCAGCTTTGACAGGGCTGGGGCCAACGTCCTGACTTTC. It translates to CASSFDRAGANVLTF.